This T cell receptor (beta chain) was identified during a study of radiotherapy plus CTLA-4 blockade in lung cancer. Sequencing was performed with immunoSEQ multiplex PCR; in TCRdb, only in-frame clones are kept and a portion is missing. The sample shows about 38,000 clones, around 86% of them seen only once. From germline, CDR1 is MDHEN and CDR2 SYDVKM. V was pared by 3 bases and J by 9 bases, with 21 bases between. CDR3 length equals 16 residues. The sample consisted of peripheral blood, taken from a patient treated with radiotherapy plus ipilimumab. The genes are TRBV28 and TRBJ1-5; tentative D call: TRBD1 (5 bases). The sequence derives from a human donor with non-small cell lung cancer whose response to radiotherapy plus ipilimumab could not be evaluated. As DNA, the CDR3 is TGTGCCAGCAGTTTTACTTTATTTAGGGGCTTCGGGCCCCAGCATTTT. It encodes CASSFTLFRGFGPQHF.